Below, 31 T cell receptor beta chains from the same sample are listed, as sequenced in a study of T cell responses to AZD1222 COVID-19 vaccine. TCRdb keeps only in-frame clones here, not all; method: immunoSEQ multiplex PCR. The data show about 120,000 clones, approximately 87% seen once. Sequencing was performed on peripheral blood, taken on day 0 of AZD1222 vaccination. The receptors were sampled from an adult in good health.

This chain joins TRBV18 and TRBJ1-1; D is possibly TRBD1 (6 bases). Per germline, CDR1 KGHSH and CDR2 LQKENI. The length of the CDR3 is 17 residues. The germline V and J ends were trimmed by 6 bases and 0 bases, with 20 bases remaining between them. The CDR3, as DNA: TGTGCCAGCTCGGATATGGGGTTGGGGGCAATGAACACTGAAGCTTTCTTT. Its translation is CASSDMGLGAMNTEAFF.

CDR3 sequence reads: CASMDLYEQYF. CDR3 sequence (DNA): TGTGCCAGCATGGATCTGTACGAGCAGTACTTC. This rearrangement joins TRBV28 to TRBJ2-7; no reliable D call. The ends were cut back, 7 bases at V and 4 bases at J, with 8 bases in the middle. This CDR3 has 11 residues. CDR1 and CDR2 from the germline V gene are MDHEN and SYDVKM. Combining the CDR3 with reference TRBV28 and TRBJ2-7 gives the whole variable domain DVKVTQSSRYLVKRTGEKVFLECVQDMDHENMFWYRQDPGLGLRLIYFSYDVKMKEKGDIPEGYSVSREKKERFSLILESASTNQTSMYLCASMDLYEQYFGPGTRLTVT.

This rearrangement joins TRBV18 to TRBJ1-1; the D is unclear. Trimming left V 3 bases short and J 0 bases short, with 5 bases between. The CDR3 is 13 residues long. Per germline, CDR1 KGHSH and CDR2 LQKENI. The CDR3: CASSPTMNTEAFF. The DNA of the CDR3 is TGTGCCAGCTCACCGACAATGAACACTGAAGCTTTCTTT.

The CDR3: CASSLAGLAGSYEQYF. CDR3 nucleotides: TGTGCCAGCAGCTTAGCCGGACTAGCGGGTTCCTACGAGCAGTACTTC. The chain carries TRBV7-2 and TRBJ2-7; 11 bases are shared with TRBD2. The V gene's germline CDR1 is SGHTA and CDR2 FQGNSA. The V segment lost 0 bases and the J segment 1 base; nucleotides outside the gene matches: 2. This CDR3 is 16 amino acids long.

This chain links TRBV18 with TRBJ2-7; no firm D call. This CDR3 spans 14 amino acids. The V gene's germline CDR1 is KGHSH and CDR2 LQKENI. V was cut by 2 bases and J by 0 bases, with 8 bases left in between. The CDR3 DNA reads TGTGCCAGCTCACCAGACACGGCCTCCTACGAGCAGTACTTC. Translated: CASSPDTASYEQYF.

This clone was observed a single time. The V and J genes are TRBV28 and TRBJ2-1; the D is unclear. The CDR3 totals 14 residues. The germline CDR1 and CDR2 sequences are MDHEN and SYDVKM. The V end lost 2 bases, the J end lost 3 bases, and 8 bases lay between the germline ends. The CDR3, as DNA: TGTGCCAGCAGTTTAGAGCTCGGCTACAATGAGCAGTTCTTC. This encodes CASSLELGYNEQFF. The full variable domain, with the rest looked up from reference TRBV28 and TRBJ2-1, is DVKVTQSSRYLVKRTGEKVFLECVQDMDHENMFWYRQDPGLGLRLIYFSYDVKMKEKGDIPEGYSVSREKKERFSLILESASTNQTSMYLCASSLELGYNEQFFGPGTRLTVL.

CDR3 amino acids: CASSSGTSGGSYEQYF. In nucleotides, the CDR3 is TGTGCCAGCAGTTCCGGGACTAGCGGGGGATCCTACGAGCAGTACTTC. The chain links TRBV27 to TRBJ2-7, with 14 nucleotides matching TRBD2. Germline CDR1 reads MNHEY; CDR2 reads SMNVEV (reference sequence). This CDR3 spans 16 amino acids. The V segment lost 4 bases and the J segment 1 base; nucleotides outside the gene matches: 3.

The J gene is TRBJ1-4, the V gene TRBV5-1; D might be TRBD1 (5 bases). Germline assignment: CDR1 SGHRS and CDR2 YFSETQ. The V gene lost 3 bases and the J gene lost 5 bases, with 14 bases spanning the gap. The CDR3 has 15 residues. CDR3: CASSSGRTSNEKLFF. The CDR3 nucleotides are TGCGCCAGCAGCTCGGGACGGACATCCAATGAAAAACTGTTTTTT.

The V call is TRBV13, the J call TRBJ2-5; D unresolved. The length of the CDR3 is 15 residues. The ends were cut back, 5 bases at V and 1 base at J, with 14 bases in the middle. Germline lookup yields CDR1 PRHDT and CDR2 FYEKMQ (reference sequence). CDR3 in DNA: TGTGCCAGCAGCCAGAGACCCCGACCCCAAGAGACCCAGTACTTC. It is translated as CASSQRPRPQETQYF.

This clone was observed once. The gene calls are TRBV29-1 and TRBJ2-3; no reliable D call. V gave up 4 bases and J gave up 4 bases, with 6 bases separating them. CDR3 length: 11 amino acids. The V gene's germline CDR1 is SQVTM and CDR2 ANQGSEA. CDR3 bases: TGCAGCGTTGGACGGTCAGATACGCAGTATTTT. Residues: CSVGRSDTQYF.

The chain recombines TRBV2 with TRBJ2-7; TRBD2 might be the D (5 bases). The CDR3 has 14 residues. Germline V gene data show CDR1 as SNHLY and CDR2 as FYNNEI. V gave up 1 base and J gave up 5 bases, with 12 bases separating them. The CDR3: CASSEGGPFNEQYF. The CDR3 bases are TGTGCCAGCAGTGAAGGCGGGCCCTTCAACGAGCAGTACTTC.

This clone was seen more than once but under ten times. This chain links TRBV6-2 or TRBV6-3 with TRBJ2-7; D possibly corresponds to TRBD1 (6 bases). The CDR3 totals 15 residues. The germline V and J ends were trimmed by 5 bases and 3 bases, with 17 bases remaining between them. Germline lookup yields CDR1 MNHEY and CDR2 SVGEGT. CDR3 bases: TGTGCCAGCAGTCGCCAGGCAGGGGTAAACTACGAGCAGTACTTC. This sequence encodes CASSRQAGVNYEQYF.

The chain is built from TRBV2 and TRBJ2-1, with D possibly being TRBD2 (6 bases). V was pared by 8 bases and J by 2 bases, with 16 bases between. CDR1 is SNHLY, CDR2 FYNNEI, per germline. This CDR3 comprises 15 residues. The CDR3 DNA follows: TGTGCCAGCCAGTTTCTAGGAGGGGCCTACAATGAGCAGTTCTTC. Its protein product is CASQFLGGAYNEQFF.

Concerning this clone: Other nucleotide sequences in the sample specify the same CDR3. The chain combines TRBV7-9 with TRBJ2-1; 10 nucleotides match TRBD2. J lost 7 bases, V lost 9 bases, and 6 bases had no gene match. Germline loops: CDR1 SEHNR, CDR2 FQNEAQ (reference sequence). This CDR3 is 13 amino acids long. CDR3 protein: CASRLAGGNEQFF. The CDR3 nucleotides are TGTGCCAGTCGACTAGCGGGCGGTAATGAGCAGTTCTTC.

V and J are TRBV28 and TRBJ2-7, with TRBD2 matching 11 bases. There are 16 residues in the CDR3. V lost 4 bases and J lost 4; bases outside the gene matches: 9. Germline V gene lookup returns CDR1 MDHEN and CDR2 SYDVKM. CDR3 sequence: CASSSPGTSGQYEQYF. The CDR3 nucleotides are TGTGCCAGCAGTTCACCTGGGACTAGCGGACAATACGAGCAGTACTTC. Complete variable domain (other parts from reference TRBV28 and TRBJ2-7): DVKVTQSSRYLVKRTGEKVFLECVQDMDHENMFWYRQDPGLGLRLIYFSYDVKMKEKGDIPEGYSVSREKKERFSLILESASTNQTSMYLCASSSPGTSGQYEQYFGPGTRLTVT.

The chain is built from TRBV5-4 and TRBJ2-4; D remains unclear. The V end was cut by 1 base, the J end by 4 bases, with 15 bases between. This CDR3 has 16 residues. The V gene's germline CDR1 is SGHNT and CDR2 YYREEE (reference sequence). CDR3 sequence: CASSLNGEVGKNIQYF. CDR3 in DNA: TGTGCCAGCAGCTTGAACGGCGAGGTGGGGAAAAACATTCAGTACTTC.

This chain connects TRBV3-1 (or the pseudogene TRBV3-2) to TRBJ1-1; no firm D call. The CDR3 runs to 13 residues. Per the germline V gene, CDR1 is LGHDT and CDR2 is YNNKEL (reference sequence). With 3 bases removed from V and 1 base from J, the gap between germline ends came to 6 bases. The CDR3 protein is CASSQQTNTEAFF. The CDR3 nucleotides read TGTGCCAGCAGCCAGCAAACGAACACTGAAGCTTTCTTT.

V usage is TRBV7-9 and J usage is TRBJ2-3; D is possibly TRBD1 or TRBD2 (6 bases each). The germline V and J ends were trimmed by 0 bases and 11 bases, with 9 bases remaining between them. The length of the CDR3 is 12 residues. The V gene's germline CDR1 is SEHNR and CDR2 FQNEAQ (reference sequence). CDR3 protein: CASSLAGGGQYF. The CDR3 DNA follows: TGTGCCAGCAGCTTAGCAGGGGGAGGGCAGTATTTT. The variable domain in full, completed from reference TRBV7-9 and TRBJ2-3, reads DTGVSQNPRHKITKRGQNVTFRCDPISEHNRLYWYRQTLGQGPEFLTYFQNEAQLEKSRLLSDRFSAERPKGSFSTLEIQRTEQGDSAMYLCASSLAGGGQYFGPGTRLTVL.

This clone showed up just once. V is TRBV7-2 and J is TRBJ1-3; D uncertain. Germline CDR1 and CDR2: SGHTA and FQGNSA. Trimming removed 1 base from V and 2 bases from J, with 3 bases in between. This CDR3 comprises 13 residues. The CDR3 bases are TGTGCCAGCAGCTTAGGTGCTGGAAACACCATATATTTT. Amino acid sequence: CASSLGAGNTIYF.

The V gene is TRBV7-9, the J gene TRBJ2-5, with D perhaps matching TRBD2 (5 bases). The CDR3 spans 17 residues. Germline CDR1 is SEHNR and CDR2 is FQNEAQ (reference sequence). V was cut by 2 bases and J by 2 bases, with 18 bases left in between. DNA of the CDR3: TGTGCCAGCAGCTTATCCCCTACTAGTTACATGCAAGAGACCCAGTACTTC. As protein: CASSLSPTSYMQETQYF.

V usage is TRBV18 and J usage is TRBJ1-5, with D uncertain. Germline V gives CDR1 KGHSH, CDR2 LQKENI. The CDR3 covers 14 residues. V gave up 6 bases and J gave up 3 bases, with 12 bases separating them. In nucleotides, the CDR3 is TGTGCCAGCTCTCTCCAGGCTAACAATCAGCCCCAGCATTTT. Translation: CASSLQANNQPQHF.

The rearrangement uses TRBV7-6 and TRBJ2-3; the D gene is possibly TRBD2 (6 bases). The V and J ends lost 4 bases and 0 bases respectively, with 20 bases between them. Per the germline V gene, CDR1 is SGHVS and CDR2 is FNYEAQ. The CDR3 covers 18 residues. The CDR3 DNA follows: TGTGCCAGCAGCTCCAAACGCCTACGCGGGACTAGCACAGATACGCAGTATTTT. Translated, it gives CASSSKRLRGTSTDTQYF. Full variable domain (missing parts from reference TRBV7-6 and TRBJ2-3): GAGVSQSPRYKVTKRGQDVALRCDPISGHVSLYWYRQALGQGPEFLTYFNYEAQQDKSGLPNDRFSAERPEGSISTLTIQRTEQRDSAMYRCASSSKRLRGTSTDTQYFGPGTRLTVL.

The chain is built from TRBV19 and TRBJ2-3; D is possibly TRBD1 (6 bases). V lost 6 bases, J lost 0 bases, and 16 bases lay in between. This CDR3 has 16 amino acids. The V gene's germline CDR1 is LNHDA and CDR2 SQIVND (reference sequence). CDR3 residues: CASSTGITGSTDTQYF. The CDR3 coding sequence is TGTGCCAGTAGCACCGGAATTACAGGGAGCACAGATACGCAGTATTTT.

The rearrangement links TRBV5-1 to TRBJ1-2; D is uncertain. The length of the CDR3 is 15 residues. V shed 0 bases and J shed 3 bases, with 12 bases lying between them. CDR1 and CDR2 (germline): SGHRS, YFSETQ. Here the CDR3 DNA reads TGCGCCAGCAGCTTGGGCCAGGCCACTGACTATGGCTACACCTTC. Its translation is CASSLGQATDYGYTF.

V and J are TRBV5-1 and TRBJ2-3, with 7 bases fitting TRBD2. The CDR3 has 17 residues. Per the germline V gene, CDR1 is SGHRS and CDR2 is YFSETQ. Trimming took 4 bases from V and 0 from J; bases not matched to a gene: 11. CDR3: CASSPPGRAGSTDTQYF. Here the CDR3 DNA reads TGCGCCAGCAGCCCCCCGGGGAGAGCGGGAAGCACAGATACGCAGTATTTT.

This sequence joins TRBV18 and TRBJ2-2, with D possibly TRBD1 on 6 matching bases. Trimming removed 6 bases from V and 4 bases from J, with 12 bases in between. This CDR3 contains 14 residues. Germline CDR1 is KGHSH and CDR2 is LQKENI. CDR3 nucleotides: TGTGCCAGCTCCCAAGGACAGACCACCGGGGAGCTGTTTTTT. Amino acid sequence: CASSQGQTTGELFF. Using reference TRBV18 and TRBJ2-2 for the parts outside the CDR3, the full variable domain is NAGVMQNPRHLVRRRGQEARLRCSPMKGHSHVYWYRQLPEEGLKFMVYLQKENIIDESGMPKERFSAEFPKEGPSILRIQQVVRGDSAAYFCASSQGQTTGELFFGEGSRLTVL.

The chain joins TRBV6-1 to TRBJ1-5; 8 bases line up with TRBD1. CDR3 size: 15 residues. The ends lost 3 bases at V and 7 bases at J; junction bases unmatched: 8. Looked up from germline, CDR1 is MNHNS and CDR2 is SASEGT. CDR3 in amino acids: CASSELGQVGQPQHF. The CDR3 DNA is TGTGCCAGCAGTGAGTTGGGACAGGTGGGGCAGCCCCAGCATTTT.

The count of this clone is one. The genes are TRBV19 and TRBJ1-5; no definite D call. CDR3 length: 14 amino acids. CDR1 and CDR2 (germline): LNHDA, SQIVND (reference sequence). The V gene lost 2 bases and the J gene lost 5 bases, with 10 bases spanning the gap. The CDR3 protein is CASSIRYGDQPQHF. CDR3 in DNA: TGTGCCAGTAGTATAAGATACGGGGATCAGCCCCAGCATTTT.

This sequence joins TRBV7-9 and TRBJ2-1; 11 nucleotides align to TRBD2. The CDR3 has 15 amino acids. From germline, CDR1 is SEHNR and CDR2 FQNEAQ (reference sequence). V lost 3 bases and J lost 3; bases outside the gene matches: 1. The CDR3 DNA is TGTGCCAGCAGCTTGGGACTAGCGGTCTACAATGAGCAGTTCTTC. Residues: CASSLGLAVYNEQFF.

J is TRBJ1-2 and V is TRBV7-2, with D tentatively TRBD1 (6 bases). V was pared by 1 base and J by 4 bases, with 16 bases between. The CDR3 consists of 16 residues. Germline values: CDR1 SGHTA, CDR2 FQGNSA. CDR3 in DNA: TGTGCCAGCAGCTTAGGGGGGGACATTCTCCCCTATGGCTACACCTTC. This codes for CASSLGGDILPYGYTF.

V usage is TRBV7-2 and J usage is TRBJ2-7; D gene unclear. Germline V gene sequence: CDR1 SGHTA, CDR2 FQGNSA. Trimming took 4 bases from V and 3 from J, leaving 7 bases between them. The CDR3 contains 12 residues. The CDR3 loop reads CASSSYSYEQYF. Written as DNA, the CDR3 is TGTGCCAGCAGCTCCTACAGCTACGAGCAGTACTTC.